The subject of this entry is one T cell receptor (beta chain). Its antigen is as yet unknown. Profiling relied on immunoSEQ multiplex PCR, and the TCRdb table lists in-frame clones only, not all of them. The repertoire holds about 340,000 clones, with about 93% as singletons. Germline V gene sequence: CDR1 KGHSH, CDR2 LQKENI. V shed 0 bases, J shed 6 bases, and the junction held 7 bases outside the gene matches. The CDR3 has 15 amino acids. The sample's time point: blood from clinic visit 5 months post-surgery; TSC patient then seizure free. Only cases whose brain tissue showed the highest T cell transcript signatures were sequenced. Patients received at least one anti-epileptic drug before surgery. This sample was taken from a study of brain T cells in children with intractable seizures. Whole-study findings and limits: HCMV serostatus was not known, and viral specificity came from CDR3 similarity only.

The chain is built from TRBV18 and TRBJ2-7; TRBD1 matches at 8 bases. The sample consisted of peripheral blood, taken roughly 5 months after surgery. The sequence was collected from a boy younger than two with tuberous sclerosis and intractable seizures. CDR3 in amino acids: CASSPPSQGAREQYF. The DNA for the CDR3 is TGTGCCAGCTCACCACCGAGCCAGGGGGCGCGCGAGCAGTACTTC.